The 18 T cell receptor beta chains presented below share a single source sample, sequenced in a study of OX40 agonist ivuxolimab in advanced cancers. Profiling relied on immunoSEQ multiplex PCR, and the TCRdb table lists in-frame clones only, not all of them. The sample has about 22,000 clones; approximately 79% are singletons. This material consisted of CD4+ or CD8+ T cells sorted from blood, taken in a trial of the OX40 agonist ivuxolimab. The receptors were sampled from an adult with an advanced solid tumor such as melanoma, head and neck, liver or kidney cancer.

The rearrangement joins TRBV27 to TRBJ2-7; tentative D call: TRBD2 (6 bases). Trimming removed 5 bases at V and 0 bases at J, with 11 bases between. The CDR3 sequence is 14 residues long. CDR1 is MNHEY, CDR2 SMNVEV, per germline (reference sequence). CDR3 sequence: CASSRGTASYEQYF. The DNA of the CDR3 is TGTGCCAGCAGTCGCGGGACTGCCTCCTACGAGCAGTACTTC.

The chain links TRBV7-9 to TRBJ2-7; 8 bases align to TRBD2. V dropped 5 bases and J dropped 5; count of bases not matched to a gene: 11. CDR1 and CDR2 from the germline V gene are SEHNR and FQNEAQ (reference sequence). This CDR3 is built from 15 residues. DNA of the CDR3: TGTGCCAGCAGCCCTTTCTTAAGCGGGGGAGACGAGCAGTACTTC. Translated, it gives CASSPFLSGGDEQYF.

The chain combines TRBV5-1 with TRBJ1-1, with D unresolved. Germline V gene sequence: CDR1 SGHRS, CDR2 YFSETQ. The CDR3 has 15 amino acids. Trimming took 0 bases from V and 1 from J, leaving 10 bases between them. DNA for the CDR3: TGCGCCAGCAGCTTGGTGGTGAATTCGAACACTGAAGCTTTCTTT. Its protein product is CASSLVVNSNTEAFF.

The gene calls are TRBV7-2 and TRBJ2-3; no firm D call. The CDR3 sequence is 13 residues long. Germline-derived CDR1 and CDR2 are SGHTA and FQGNSA. Deletions cut 2 bases from V and 1 base from J, with 4 bases between. For the CDR3, the DNA is TGTGCCAGCAGCTTATCCCGCACAGATACGCAGTATTTT. Translation: CASSLSRTDTQYF.

This clone was detected only once. The chain employs TRBV7-8 and TRBJ2-7, with a possible D match to TRBD1 (6 bases). V lost 3 bases and J lost 6, with 15 bases in between. The CDR3 is 14 residues long. Germline CDR1 SGHVS, CDR2 FQNEAQ. The CDR3 spells CASSLQGRGSEQYF. The CDR3 DNA sequence: TGTGCCAGCAGCTTGCAGGGCAGGGGATCCGAGCAGTACTTC.

The table lists this clone with a count of one. This rearrangement joins TRBV7-2 to TRBJ2-1; 8 bases match TRBD2. J lost 8 bases, V lost 1 base, and 10 bases had no gene match. The CDR3 totals 16 residues. The V gene's germline CDR1 is SGHTA and CDR2 FQGNSA. The CDR3 protein is CASSLVRGGNSDEQFF. The CDR3, as DNA: TGTGCCAGCAGCTTAGTACGGGGGGGTAACTCTGATGAGCAGTTCTTC.

The chain links TRBV2 to TRBJ2-2; possible D gene TRBD1, 6 bases. Trimming shortened V by 6 bases and J by 7 bases, and 9 bases separated the two germline ends. Per germline, CDR1 SNHLY and CDR2 FYNNEI. The length of the CDR3 is 12 residues. The CDR3 here is CASRQGLGELFF. CDR3 bases: TGTGCCAGCAGGCAGGGGCTCGGGGAGCTGTTTTTT.

The chain combines TRBV7-3 with TRBJ1-3, with D unclear. CDR3 length equals 17 residues. Trimming took off 1 base at V and 1 base at J, with 14 bases between the two ends. In germline, CDR1 is SGHTA, CDR2 FQGTGA. Here the CDR3 DNA reads TGTGCCAGCAGCTTAAGTGCGACTCCCCGTTCTGGAAACACCATATATTTT. Residues: CASSLSATPRSGNTIYF.

The rearrangement links TRBV27 to TRBJ2-1; maybe TRBD2 (7 bases). CDR1 and CDR2 from the germline V gene are MNHEY and SMNVEV (reference sequence). The CDR3 runs to 15 residues. V lost 5 bases and J 3 bases, leaving 14 bases between the germline ends. CDR3: CASSKVGGLYNEQFF. The CDR3 DNA sequence: TGTGCCAGCAGTAAGGTGGGGGGGCTCTACAATGAGCAGTTCTTC.

V and J are TRBV7-6 and TRBJ2-1, with D perhaps matching TRBD1 (5 bases). Germline CDR1 is SGHVS and CDR2 is FNYEAQ. The CDR3 runs to 14 residues. Deletions cut 6 bases from V and 4 bases from J, with 13 bases between. CDR3 residues: CASRDTMSYNEQFF. The CDR3 coding sequence is TGTGCCAGCAGGGACACAATGAGTTACAATGAGCAGTTCTTC.

J is TRBJ1-1 and V is TRBV2; D unresolved. This CDR3 region has 12 residues. Germline V CDR1 and CDR2: SNHLY, FYNNEI. Trimming cost V 7 bases and J 2 bases, with 8 bases left between them. The DNA of the CDR3 is TGTGCCAGCAAACTGCAAAACACTGAAGCTTTCTTT. Protein product: CASKLQNTEAFF.

The chain is built from TRBV10-1 and TRBJ2-5; 8 bases match TRBD1. Matching the DNA end better, TRBJ2-7 makes the J call doubtful. In germline, CDR1 is WNHNN, CDR2 SYGVQD (reference sequence). The CDR3 runs 14 residues. CDR3 coding DNA: TGCGCCAGCAGTGGGACAGGGAAATCCTACGAGCAGTACTTC. Amino acid sequence: CASSGTGKSYEQYF.

The rearrangement joins TRBV20-1 to TRBJ2-7; D not resolved. Germline CDR1 and CDR2: DFQATT and SNEGSKA (reference sequence). The CDR3 is 9 amino acids. The V end lost 3 bases, the J end lost 3 bases, and 0 bases lay between the germline ends. DNA of the CDR3: TGCAGTGCTAGCTACGAGCAGTACTTC. It is translated as CSASYEQYF.

The rearrangement links TRBV19 to TRBJ2-7; no reliable D call. V was cut by 4 bases and J by 0 bases, with 4 bases left in between. The germline CDR1 and CDR2 sequences are LNHDA and SQIVND (reference sequence). The CDR3 totals 12 residues. The DNA for the CDR3 is TGTGCCAGTAGTACGGGCTCCTACGAGCAGTACTTC. It translates to CASSTGSYEQYF.

J is TRBJ2-5 and V is TRBV6-1, with 8 bases fitting TRBD1. Trimming at V came to 9 bases and at J to 5 bases, leaving 8 bases not matched to a gene. The CDR3 totals 13 residues. Looked up from germline, CDR1 is MNHNS and CDR2 is SASEGT. In DNA, the CDR3 is TGTGCCAGTAAGTCTTGGACAGGGGAGACCCAGTACTTC. This sequence encodes CASKSWTGETQYF.

This chain links TRBV30 with TRBJ2-3, with D hard to call. The germline V gene encodes CDR1 GTSNPN and CDR2 SVGIG (reference sequence). The CDR3 loop spans 12 amino acids. Trimming pared 0 bases from V and 4 bases from J, leaving 5 bases between. CDR3 DNA sequence: TGTGCCTGGAGTGTACGACCAGATACGCAGTATTTT. Its protein product is CAWSVRPDTQYF.

The rearrangement links TRBV6-1 to TRBJ2-7; D is perhaps TRBD1 (6 bases). From germline, CDR1 is MNHNS and CDR2 SASEGT. The CDR3 consists of 15 residues. Trimming took 2 bases from V and 0 from J, leaving 11 bases between them. In DNA form, the CDR3 reads TGTGCCAGCAGTGAAATTGACAGGTACTCCTACGAGCAGTACTTC. This sequence encodes CASSEIDRYSYEQYF.

On this clone: One junction end disagrees with the germline gene, perhaps due to a read error. The chain couples TRBV27 to TRBJ1-1, with 7 bases matching TRBD1. There are 14 residues in the CDR3. Germline V lookup: CDR1 MNHEY, CDR2 SMNVEV (reference sequence). The DNA of the CDR3 is TGTGCCAGCAGGGGGGACAGTACGAACATTGAAGCTTTCTTT. Its protein is CASRGDSTNIEAFF.